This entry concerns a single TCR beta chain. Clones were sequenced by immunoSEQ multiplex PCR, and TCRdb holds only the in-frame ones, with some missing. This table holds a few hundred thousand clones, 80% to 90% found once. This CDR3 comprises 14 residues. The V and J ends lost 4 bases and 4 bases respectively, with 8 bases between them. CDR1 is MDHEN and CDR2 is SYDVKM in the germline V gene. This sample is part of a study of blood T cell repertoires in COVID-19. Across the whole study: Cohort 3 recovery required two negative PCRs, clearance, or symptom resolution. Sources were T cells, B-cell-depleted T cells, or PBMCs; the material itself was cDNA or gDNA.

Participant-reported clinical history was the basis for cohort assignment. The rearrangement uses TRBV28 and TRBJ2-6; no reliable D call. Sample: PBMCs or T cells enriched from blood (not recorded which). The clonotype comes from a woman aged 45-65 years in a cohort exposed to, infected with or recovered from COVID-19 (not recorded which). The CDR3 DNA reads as TGTGCCAGCAGTTCTCCAGGAGGGGCCAACGTCCTGACTTTC. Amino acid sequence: CASSSPGGANVLTF.